This T cell receptor (beta chain) was identified during a study of T cell repertoires in cytomegalovirus infection. Study overall: Indications of both CMV infection and matching HLA type were provided by public TCR beta signatures. Study results and limitations: CMV carriers having the relevant HLA were flagged by cumulative public TCR beta family frequency. HLA-C-restricted CMV clonotypes gave the most frequent clonotype in two of eight donors.

TCRdb re-called the reads through MiXCR, storing one row per CDR3 protein. This table has 290,000 or so distinct CDR3 sequences, about 23% appearing once. This clonotype came up a few times. Antigen: not known. Per germline, CDR1 MDHEN and CDR2 SYDVKM. V lost 7 bases to trimming and J lost 4 bases, with 11 bases between them. The CDR3 runs to 12 residues. The source material was PBMCs. The chain is built from TRBV28 and TRBJ2-7; no definite D call. The TCR originated in a human donor in good health (CMV status not recorded). Some clones in this sample may be carry-over from other donors' samples. The CDR3 DNA reads as TGTGCCAGCAATCTTTCGGAGTACGAGCAGTACTTC. Protein: CASNLSEYEQYF.